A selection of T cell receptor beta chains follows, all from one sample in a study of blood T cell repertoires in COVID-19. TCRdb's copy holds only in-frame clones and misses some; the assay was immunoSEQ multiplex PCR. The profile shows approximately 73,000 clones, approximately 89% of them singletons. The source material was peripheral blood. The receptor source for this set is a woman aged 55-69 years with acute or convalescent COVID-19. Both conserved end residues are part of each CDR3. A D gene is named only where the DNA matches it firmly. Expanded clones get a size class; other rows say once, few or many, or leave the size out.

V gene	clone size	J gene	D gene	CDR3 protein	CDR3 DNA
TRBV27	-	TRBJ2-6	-	CASRGGDSSGANVLTF	TGTGCCAGCAGGGGAGGAGACTCATCTGGGGCCAACGTCCTGACTTTC
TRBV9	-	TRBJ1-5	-	CASSVDGIQPQHF	TGTGCCAGCAGCGTAGACGGTATTCAGCCCCAGCATTTT
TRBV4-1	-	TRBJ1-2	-	CASSQALGARYGYTF	TGCGCCAGCAGCCAAGCTCTGGGGGCGAGGTATGGCTACACCTTC
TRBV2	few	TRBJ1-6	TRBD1	CASSLQGGKESPLHF	TGTGCCAGCAGCCTACAGGGGGGAAAGGAATCACCCCTCCACTTT
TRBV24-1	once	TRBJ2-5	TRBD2	CATSGLSGRGETQYF	TGTGCCACCAGTGGGCTTAGCGGGAGAGGGGAGACCCAGTACTTC
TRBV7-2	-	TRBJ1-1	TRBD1	CASSKGQAGNTEAFF	TGTGCCAGCAGCAAGGGACAGGCGGGGAACACTGAAGCTTTCTTT
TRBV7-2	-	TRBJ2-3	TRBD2	CASSFSGGGATDTQYF	TGTGCCAGCAGCTTCTCGGGCGGGGGGGCGACAGATACGCAGTATTTT
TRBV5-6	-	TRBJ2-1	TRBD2	CASSRSGGSYNEQFF	TGTGCCAGCAGCCGTAGCGGGGGGTCCTACAATGAGCAGTTCTTC
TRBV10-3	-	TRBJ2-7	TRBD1	CAISEKGTGRVSYEQYF	TGTGCCATCAGTGAGAAAGGGACAGGGAGGGTTTCCTACGAGCAGTACTTC
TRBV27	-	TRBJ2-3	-	CASSKGLRADTQYF	TGTGCCAGCAGCAAGGGACTGCGGGCAGATACGCAGTATTTT
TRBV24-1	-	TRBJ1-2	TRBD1	CATSDWGQGVGGYTF	TGTGCCACCAGTGATTGGGGTCAGGGGGTCGGCGGCTACACCTTC
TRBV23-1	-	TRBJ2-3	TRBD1	CASSPQGKGDTQYF	TGCGCCAGCAGTCCACAGGGGAAGGGGGATACGCAGTATTTT
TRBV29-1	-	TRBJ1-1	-	CSQRLLVNTEAFF	TGCAGCCAGAGGCTGTTGGTGAACACTGAAGCTTTCTTT
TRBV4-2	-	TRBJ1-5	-	CASSQDPTPAGGQPQHF	TGTGCCAGCAGCCAAGACCCTACTCCTGCGGGAGGACAGCCCCAGCATTTT
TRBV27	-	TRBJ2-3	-	CASSSGFNTQYF	TGTGCCAGCAGTTCAGGGTTTAATACGCAGTATTTT
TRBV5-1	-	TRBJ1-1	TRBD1	CASRYGTDSTEAFF	TGCGCCAGCAGATACGGGACAGACAGCACTGAAGCTTTCTTT
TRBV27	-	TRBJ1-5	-	CASSLGRADQPQHF	TGTGCCAGCAGTTTAGGCAGGGCGGATCAGCCCCAGCATTTT
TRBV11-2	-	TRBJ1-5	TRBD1	CASSRGRMQPQHF	TGTGCCAGCAGCAGGGGGCGCATGCAGCCCCAGCATTTT
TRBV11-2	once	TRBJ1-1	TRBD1	CASSRTGATEAFF	TGTGCCAGCAGCCGTACAGGGGCCACTGAAGCTTTCTTT
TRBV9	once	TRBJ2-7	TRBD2	CASSPPPRAGGTYEQYF	TGTGCCAGCAGCCCTCCCCCTAGAGCGGGGGGAACCTACGAGCAGTACTTC
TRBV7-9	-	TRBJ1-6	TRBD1	CASSLGTGVESPLHF	TGTGCCAGCAGCTTAGGGACAGGGGTAGAATCACCCCTCCACTTT
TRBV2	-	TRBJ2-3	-	CASSGLAADTQYF	TGTGCCAGCAGTGGCTTAGCGGCAGATACGCAGTATTTT
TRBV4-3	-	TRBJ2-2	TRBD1	CASSQNPTRTGGGGELFF	TGCGCCAGCAGCCAGAACCCTACTCGGACAGGGGGAGGCGGGGAGCTGTTTTTT
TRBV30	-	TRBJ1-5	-	CAWSVRVNQPQHF	TGTGCCTGGAGTGTACGGGTTAATCAGCCCCAGCATTTT
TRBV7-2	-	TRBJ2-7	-	CASSLQVDRTYEQYF	TGTGCCAGCAGCTTACAGGTTGACAGGACCTACGAGCAGTACTTC
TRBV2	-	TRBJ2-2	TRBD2	CASSPGLAGTGELFF	TGTGCCAGCAGTCCGGGACTAGCGGGAACCGGGGAGCTGTTTTTT
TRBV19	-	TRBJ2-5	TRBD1	CASRSQGAGETQYF	TGTGCCAGTAGATCCCAGGGGGCCGGGGAGACCCAGTACTTC
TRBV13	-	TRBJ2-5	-	CASSSREQETQYF	TGTGCCAGCAGCTCGCGAGAACAAGAGACCCAGTACTTC
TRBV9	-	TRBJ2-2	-	CASSHLVGELFF	TGTGCCAGCAGCCACCTAGTCGGGGAGCTGTTTTTT
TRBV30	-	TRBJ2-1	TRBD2	CAWRLAGGQYNEQFF	TGTGCCTGGAGACTAGCGGGGGGTCAGTACAATGAGCAGTTCTTC
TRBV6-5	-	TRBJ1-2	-	CASKREFSNYGYTF	TGTGCCAGCAAGAGAGAGTTTTCTAACTATGGCTACACCTTC
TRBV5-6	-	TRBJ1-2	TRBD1	CASSPGTAIMATSF	TGTGCCAGCAGCCCCGGGACAGCGATTATGGCTACCTCCTTC
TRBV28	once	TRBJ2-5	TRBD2	CASSSSGSGETQYF	TGTGCCAGCAGCTCAAGCGGGAGTGGGGAGACCCAGTACTTC
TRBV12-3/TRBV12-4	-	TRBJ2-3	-	CASKVLAADTQYF	TGTGCCAGCAAGGTACTAGCAGCAGATACGCAGTATTTT
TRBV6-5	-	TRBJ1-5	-	CASRAALDQPQHF	TGTGCCAGCAGAGCGGCACTAGATCAGCCCCAGCATTTT
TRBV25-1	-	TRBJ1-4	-	CASSQAEKLFF	TGTGCCAGCAGTCAGGCTGAAAAACTGTTTTTT
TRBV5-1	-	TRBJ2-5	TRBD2	CASSLVGRGGHEETQYF	TGCGCCAGCAGCTTGGTCGGTCGCGGGGGGCATGAAGAGACCCAGTACTTC
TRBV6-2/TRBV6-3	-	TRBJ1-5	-	CASSYPAGLSIVQPQHF	TGTGCCAGCAGTTACCCTGCAGGGTTGAGCATCGTTCAGCCCCAGCATTTT
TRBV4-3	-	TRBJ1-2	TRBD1	CASSQPGTDGYTF	TGCGCCAGCAGCCAGCCCGGGACAGACGGCTACACCTTC
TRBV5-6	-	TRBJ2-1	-	CASSFLASNEQFF	TGTGCCAGCAGCTTCCTGGCATCCAATGAGCAGTTCTTC